A single sample is the source of the 14 T cell receptor beta chains below, sequenced in a study of blood T cell repertoires in COVID-19. Clones were sequenced by immunoSEQ multiplex PCR, and TCRdb holds only the in-frame ones, with some missing. In the table there are roughly 160,000 clones, about 85% of which are singletons. Sequenced sample: peripheral blood. Source of these receptors: a woman between 50 and 59 years old with COVID-19, enrolled during active disease.

This chain links TRBV18 with TRBJ1-5, with TRBD1 matching 8 bases. The CDR3 runs to 17 residues. Germline V gives CDR1 KGHSH, CDR2 LQKENI. Unmatched junction bases numbered 7, after V lost 3 bases and J lost 0 bases. The CDR3 region has the DNA TGTGCCAGCTCACCTGGACAGGGACAGGATAGCAATCAGCCCCAGCATTTT. Translating it yields CASSPGQGQDSNQPQHF.

The rearrangement uses TRBV30 and TRBJ2-5, with D perhaps TRBD1 (5 bases). CDR1 and CDR2 (germline): GTSNPN, SVGIG (reference sequence). CDR3 length equals 11 residues. The V gene lost 5 bases and the J gene lost 1 base, with 5 bases spanning the gap. This CDR3 reads CAWDSQETQYF. CDR3 nucleotides: TGTGCCTGGGACAGCCAAGAGACCCAGTACTTC.

Ten or more counts support this clone. The chain is built from TRBV27 and TRBJ1-5, with a possible D match to TRBD1 (6 bases). Per germline, CDR1 MNHEY and CDR2 SMNVEV (reference sequence). The ends were cut back, 5 bases at V and 7 bases at J, with 12 bases in the middle. The CDR3 is 13 residues long. CDR3 sequence reads: CASSLHTGQPQHF. The CDR3 region has the DNA TGTGCCAGCAGTCTACATACAGGGCAGCCCCAGCATTTT.

The chain links TRBV7-9 to TRBJ2-5; no definite D call. Trimming took off 1 base at V and 3 bases at J, with 12 bases between the two ends. The CDR3 runs 15 residues. Germline V CDR1 and CDR2: SEHNR, FQNEAQ (reference sequence). DNA for the CDR3: TGTGCCAGCAGCTTAGAGTTGGCAGTAAAAGAGACCCAGTACTTC. Its translation: CASSLELAVKETQYF.

The genes are TRBV3-1 (or the pseudogene TRBV3-2) and TRBJ2-5, with 7 nucleotides matching TRBD2. Germline CDR1 is LGHDT and CDR2 is YNNKEL (reference sequence). With V trimmed by 3 bases and J by 9 bases, 7 bases remained unmatched. The CDR3 length is 13 residues. The CDR3 DNA reads TGTGCCAGCAGCCAGGGAGGGGTTGGCGCCCAGTACTTC. Translated: CASSQGGVGAQYF.

The chain uses TRBV7-3 and TRBJ1-6, with 10 bases matching TRBD1. V shed 4 bases and J 6 bases; nucleotides not matched to a gene: 6. This CDR3 contains 16 residues. Germline CDR1 reads SGHTA; CDR2 reads FQGTGA. In DNA, the CDR3 is TGTGCCAGCAGCTCGACAGGGGGCGCGGGTAATTCACCCCTCCACTTT. Protein product: CASSSTGGAGNSPLHF.

This chain uses TRBV4-2 with TRBJ2-6, with D maybe TRBD1 (6 bases). This CDR3 is built from 19 residues. V lost 0 bases to trimming and J lost 3 bases, with 18 bases between them. CDR1 is LGHNA and CDR2 is YNFKEQ in the germline V gene. Written as DNA, the CDR3 is TGTGCCAGCAGCCAAGAACTCCAGGGGAGATCAGGTGGGGCCAACGTCCTGACTTTC. Translated, it gives CASSQELQGRSGGANVLTF.

This chain connects TRBV24-1 to TRBJ2-1; no clear D. Germline CDR1 and CDR2: KGHDR and SFDVKD. Trimming shortened V by 5 bases and J by 6 bases, and 7 bases separated the two germline ends. The CDR3 sequence is 12 residues long. The CDR3 region has the DNA TGTGCCACCAGTGGACCAGGCAATGAGCAGTTCTTC. Protein product: CATSGPGNEQFF.

The V and J genes are TRBV6-6 and TRBJ2-7; TRBD2 agrees at 7 bases. Germline assignment: CDR1 MNHNY and CDR2 SVGAGI (reference sequence). V was pared by 6 bases and J by 5 bases, with 13 bases of the junction left unmatched. CDR3 length equals 15 residues. The CDR3 sequence: CASSFGLGLRNEQYF. The DNA of the CDR3 is TGTGCCAGCAGCTTCGGGTTGGGACTAAGAAACGAGCAGTACTTC.

The chain recombines TRBV2 with TRBJ1-6, with 7 bases matching TRBD1. V trimming: 6 bases; J trimming: 3 bases; junction bases outside the gene matches: 8. Germline values: CDR1 SNHLY, CDR2 FYNNEI. There are 16 residues in the CDR3. The DNA of the CDR3 is TGTGCCAGCAGCCTAGACAGGGCCCGCTATAATTCACCCCTCCACTTT. It codes for CASSLDRARYNSPLHF.

This rearrangement joins TRBV5-4 to TRBJ2-2; 11 nucleotides match TRBD2. CDR1 is SGHNT and CDR2 is YYREEE in the germline V gene (reference sequence). The CDR3 has 15 amino acids. With 1 base clipped from V and 5 bases from J, the junction kept 1 base outside the gene matches. The CDR3 DNA is TGTGCCAGCAGCTTGTCTAGCGGGGGGACCGGGGAGCTGTTTTTT. It yields the protein CASSLSSGGTGELFF.

The V gene is TRBV19, the J gene TRBJ1-1; TRBD1 matches 7 bases. Germline V lookup: CDR1 LNHDA, CDR2 SQIVND (reference sequence). V lost 3 bases, J lost 7 bases, and 5 bases stayed unmatched. The CDR3 sequence is 13 residues long. CDR3 coding DNA: TGTGCCAGTAGTATGGACAGGAGGGTTGAAGCTTTCTTT. Its protein is CASSMDRRVEAFF.

The chain carries TRBV29-1 and TRBJ2-1; TRBD2 aligns across 9 bases. From germline, CDR1 is SQVTM and CDR2 ANQGSEA. V was pared by 7 bases and J by 5 bases, with 3 bases of the junction left unmatched. The CDR3 contains 12 residues. CDR3 sequence (DNA): TGCAGCGGGCGGGGGGGAAACAATGAGCAGTTCTTC. Protein: CSGRGGNNEQFF.

Comments on this clone: The germline gene is not matched at one end of the junction; a read error may be the cause. V and J are TRBV7-9 and TRBJ1-1, with TRBD1 as a possible D gene (6 bases). CDR3 length equals 14 residues. Looked up from germline, CDR1 is SEHNR and CDR2 is FQNEAQ (reference sequence). The CDR3 is CASSLGQVNAEAFF. CDR3 DNA sequence: TGTGCCAGCAGCTTAGGACAGGTGAACGCTGAAGCTTTCTTT.